One and the same sample provided the 8 T cell receptor beta chains below, sequenced in a study of early T cells in non-severe SARS-CoV-2 infection. MiXCR, run by TCRdb on the 5' RACE reads, gives a single entry per CDR3 protein. Of 30,000 or so distinct CDR3 sequences detected, roughly 7.2% appear once; the ten largest clones hold 2.5% to 3%. The sequencing sample was made of whole blood. Receptors originate from an adult who was a healthcare worker with PCR-confirmed SARS-CoV-2 infection or an uninfected control (not recorded which).

This clonotype was seen many times. J is TRBJ2-1 and V is TRBV18; 9 positions match TRBD2. The CDR3 has 17 residues. The germline CDR1 and CDR2 sequences are KGHSH and LQKENI. Trimming removed 1 base from V and 6 bases from J; junction bases left unmatched: 10. CDR3 in DNA: TGTGCCAGCTCACCACGCAGTAGCGGGAGAGCAACCAATGAGCAGTTCTTC. Translated, it gives CASSPRSSGRATNEQFF.

This clonotype was recorded many times. This sequence joins TRBV2 and TRBJ1-2; D gene uncertain. Per the germline V gene, CDR1 is SNHLY and CDR2 is FYNNEI. Between the trimmed V and J ends, which lost 2 bases and 4 bases, there was a span of 11 bases. There are 14 residues in the CDR3. In DNA, the CDR3 is TGTGCCAGCAGTGAACGGGAGACAACCTATGGCTACACCTTC. Translation gives CASSERETTYGYTF.

This chain joins TRBV9 and TRBJ2-1; D not resolved. Trimming pared 2 bases from V and 2 bases from J, leaving 11 bases between. The germline V gene encodes CDR1 SGDLS and CDR2 YYNGEE. The CDR3 is made up of 15 amino acids. This chain's CDR3 is CASSVGPQTYNEQFF. In nucleotides, the CDR3 is TGTGCCAGCAGCGTTGGTCCTCAGACCTACAATGAGCAGTTCTTC.

This clonotype was seen many times. V gene TRBV15 combines with J gene TRBJ2-7; perhaps TRBD1 as D (6 bases). Germline-derived CDR1 and CDR2 are LNHNV and YYDKDF (reference sequence). Trimming stripped 0 bases from V and 5 bases from J, with 11 bases between. The CDR3 has 14 amino acids. CDR3 sequence: CATSRDFGQNEQYF. The CDR3 region has the DNA TGTGCCACCAGCAGAGATTTCGGACAGAACGAGCAGTACTTC.

Sample share makes this clonotype medium-sized. The rearrangement links TRBV20-1 to TRBJ1-3, with D uncertain. There are 14 residues in the CDR3. V lost 7 bases and J lost 1, with 14 bases in between. The germline V gene encodes CDR1 DFQATT and CDR2 SNEGSKA (reference sequence). The CDR3 DNA reads TGCAGTGGGGCAGAGGTTCTTTCTGGAAACACCATATATTTT. Its protein is CSGAEVLSGNTIYF.

This clonotype was recorded at least ten times. The chain's CDR3 is CATSRDQGSMVYF. The CDR3 DNA is TGTGCCACCAGCAGAGATCAGGGAAGTATGGTATACTTC. The chain combines TRBV15 with TRBJ2-4; D perhaps matches TRBD1 (5 bases). Trimming left V 0 bases short and J 16 bases short, with 16 bases between. Germline V gene data show CDR1 as LNHNV and CDR2 as YYDKDF (reference sequence). The CDR3 length is 13 residues.

In this sample, this clonotype turned up many times. CDR3 sequence reads: CSAQTSGRRYEQYF. The CDR3 DNA sequence: TGCAGTGCGCAGACTAGCGGGAGGAGGTACGAGCAGTACTTC. V and J are TRBV20-1 and TRBJ2-7; 13 bases line up with TRBD2. Germline values: CDR1 DFQATT, CDR2 SNEGSKA (reference sequence). Trimming removed 6 bases from V and 4 bases from J; junction bases left unmatched: 6. The CDR3 sequence is 14 residues long.

This clonotype turned up a few times. The chain couples TRBV7-8 to TRBJ2-5; D possibly corresponds to TRBD1 (6 bases). Trimming removed 6 bases from V and 4 bases from J, with 15 bases in between. The CDR3 sequence is 14 residues long. Germline V gene sequence: CDR1 SGHVS, CDR2 FQNEAQ. The CDR3 sequence is CASSGRRGGETQYF. The DNA for the CDR3 is TGTGCCAGCAGTGGCAGGAGAGGGGGAGAGACCCAGTACTTC.